This T cell receptor (beta chain) was profiled in a study of blood T cells in healthy people across ages. This CDR3 has 15 residues. Germline V CDR1 and CDR2: SEHNR, FQNEAQ (reference sequence). Trimming pared 5 bases from V and 4 bases from J, leaving 17 bases between. Donors each provided about 10 milliliters of peripheral blood. Isolated PBMCs totaled at least 6 million in each sample. Next came a second PCR, run for roughly 6 to 11 cycles, which used a sample-barcoded 5' primer along with a J-beta primer mix. TCRdb re-analysed the 5' RACE reads in MiXCR, keeping a single row per CDR3 protein. This sample yields 550,000 to 600,000 distinct CDR3 sequences, of which around 48% are seen a single time; approximately 23% belongs to the top ten. This clonotype came up a few times.

Sequencing was performed on blood. The chain uses TRBV7-9 and TRBJ2-5; D uncertain. The source is a man at least 80 years old in good health. The CDR3 spells CASSDGPNSPETQYF. The CDR3 DNA reads as TGTGCCAGCAGCGACGGTCCCAACTCGCCAGAGACCCAGTACTTC.